One and the same sample provided the 25 T cell receptor beta chains below, sequenced in a study of shared clonotypes between healthy human individuals. In the naive CD8 group, cells lacked CD45RO and were positively selected for CCR7, so terminally differentiated effector memory CD45RA+ cells were left out. Repertoires were generated with immunoSEQ multiplex PCR, while TCRdb's copy carries only in-frame clones and drops some. The sample records over 800,000 clones, over 90% being singletons. The sequencing sample was made of naive CD8+ T cells sorted from blood. The origin of the receptors is a man aged 25 to 40 in good health.

The chain couples TRBV5-5 to TRBJ2-5, with D perhaps matching TRBD1 (5 bases). Trimming stripped 3 bases from V and 2 bases from J, with 11 bases between. Germline assignment: CDR1 SGHKS and CDR2 YYEKEE (reference sequence). CDR3 length: 14 residues. The CDR3 here is CASSSDSSQETQYF. The CDR3 nucleotides read TGTGCCAGCAGCTCAGACAGCAGTCAAGAGACCCAGTACTTC.

The rearrangement uses TRBV30 and TRBJ2-1; D call uncertain. Trimming took off 1 base at V and 6 bases at J, with 13 bases between the two ends. CDR1 and CDR2 (germline): GTSNPN, SVGIG (reference sequence). This CDR3 is 14 amino acids long. The CDR3 reads CAWSDNGVTNEQFF. The DNA of the CDR3 is TGTGCCTGGAGTGACAATGGGGTTACCAATGAGCAGTTCTTC. Using reference TRBV30 and TRBJ2-1 for the parts outside the CDR3, the full variable domain is SQTIHQWPATLVQPVGSPLSLECTVEGTSNPNLYWYRQAAGRGLQLLFYSVGIGQISSEVPQNLSASRPQDRQFILSSKKLLLSDSGFYLCAWSDNGVTNEQFFGPGTRLTVL.

This clone was detected once. CDR3 in DNA: TGTGCCAGCAGTTTATCGATAGCGGGAGCGGCTGATACGCAGTATTTT. Translation: CASSLSIAGAADTQYF. V and J are TRBV27 and TRBJ2-3; 9 bases are a match to TRBD2. J was trimmed by 6 bases and V by 0 bases; bases with no gene match: 7. CDR1 is MNHEY and CDR2 is SMNVEV in the germline V gene (reference sequence). The CDR3 consists of 16 residues.

This rearrangement joins TRBV10-3 to TRBJ2-2, with no clear D. Trimming removed 10 bases from V and 2 bases from J, with 14 bases in between. The CDR3 has 14 amino acids. In germline, CDR1 is ENHRY, CDR2 SYGVKD. CDR3 bases: TGTGCCACCCTGGACCCGTTCAACACCGGGGAGCTGTTTTTT. Its translation: CATLDPFNTGELFF.

DNA for the CDR3: TGTGCCAGCAGTATAACCGGGACCGCTCACTACGAGCAGTACTTC. Its protein is CASSITGTAHYEQYF. The chain joins TRBV27 to TRBJ2-7; D tentatively reads TRBD1 or TRBD2 (5 bases each). Germline V gene data show CDR1 as MNHEY and CDR2 as SMNVEV (reference sequence). Between the trimmed V and J ends, which lost 5 bases and 3 bases, there was a span of 17 bases. CDR3 length: 15 amino acids.

The sample holds one count of this clone. The chain couples TRBV4-3 to TRBJ1-4; D possibly corresponds to TRBD1 (5 bases). The CDR3 is 17 amino acids. Germline V lookup: CDR1 LGHNA, CDR2 YSLEER. Trimming pared 4 bases from V and 7 bases from J, leaving 22 bases between. The CDR3 DNA reads TGCGCCAGCAGCCCTGAAAGCCCAGGTACTAGGGGTGAAAAACTGTTTTTT. As protein: CASSPESPGTRGEKLFF.

The chain couples TRBV9 to TRBJ2-1; D not certain. Germline CDR1 SGDLS, CDR2 YYNGEE. Trimming removed 0 bases from V and 2 bases from J, with 6 bases in between. CDR3 length: 14 amino acids. In DNA, the CDR3 is TGTGCCAGCAGCGTAGAAGGCGCCTACAATGAGCAGTTCTTC. Protein sequence: CASSVEGAYNEQFF. The full variable domain, in which reference TRBV9 and TRBJ2-1 provide the parts outside the CDR3, is DSGVTQTPKHLITATGQRVTLRCSPRSGDLSVYWYQQSLDQGLQFLIQYYNGEERAKGNILERFSAQQFPDLHSELNLSSLELGDSALYFCASSVEGAYNEQFFGPGTRLTVL.

The rearrangement links TRBV27 to TRBJ2-7, with 13 bases lining up with TRBD2. CDR1 is MNHEY, CDR2 SMNVEV, per germline (reference sequence). The ends lost 0 bases at V and 4 bases at J; junction bases unmatched: 21. CDR3 size: 22 residues. CDR3 sequence: CASSLSRKDGTSGAAPSYEQYF. In DNA form, the CDR3 reads TGTGCCAGCAGTTTATCGCGGAAAGACGGGACTAGCGGGGCCGCGCCGTCTTACGAGCAGTACTTC.

V gene TRBV7-9 combines with J gene TRBJ2-7; 9 nucleotides agree with TRBD2. Germline assignment: CDR1 SEHNR and CDR2 FQNEAQ (reference sequence). V lost 3 bases to trimming and J lost 3 bases; unmatched junction nucleotides: 3. The CDR3 is made up of 14 amino acids. CDR3 sequence (DNA): TGTGCCAGCAGCTTCTGGCGGGAGGGCTACGAGCAGTACTTC. It codes for CASSFWREGYEQYF. Full variable domain (missing parts from reference TRBV7-9 and TRBJ2-7): DTGVSQNPRHKITKRGQNVTFRCDPISEHNRLYWYRQTLGQGPEFLTYFQNEAQLEKSRLLSDRFSAERPKGSFSTLEIQRTEQGDSAMYLCASSFWREGYEQYFGPGTRLTVT.

The V call is TRBV15, the J call TRBJ1-6, with a tentative D call TRBD1 (5 bases). V was trimmed by 5 bases and J by 7 bases, leaving 15 bases between them. This CDR3 has 15 residues. Germline CDR1 reads LNHNV; CDR2 reads YYDKDF (reference sequence). DNA for the CDR3: TGTGCCACCAGCCTGCGTCGGACACCAAATTCACCCCTCCACTTT. This codes for CATSLRRTPNSPLHF.

The V call is TRBV29-1, the J call TRBJ1-2, with D maybe TRBD1 (6 bases). Germline V gene sequence: CDR1 SQVTM, CDR2 ANQGSEA. This CDR3 contains 13 residues. V dropped 4 bases and J dropped 7 bases, with 16 bases sitting between them. Here the CDR3 DNA reads TGCAGCGTTGTCCATCTTCAAGGGGGTGGCTACACCTTC. As protein: CSVVHLQGGGYTF. The variable domain in full, with the rest retrieved from reference TRBV29-1 and TRBJ1-2, is SAVISQKPSRDICQRGTSLTIQCQVDSQVTMMFWYRQQPGQSLTLIATANQGSEATYESGFVIDKFPISRPNLTFSTLTVSNMSPEDSSIYLCSVVHLQGGGYTFGSGTRLTVV.

The genes are TRBV2 and TRBJ1-2; 8 nucleotides match TRBD1. The CDR3 sequence is 13 residues long. The trim removed 4 bases at V and 3 bases at J, leaving 1 base unmatched. Germline assignment: CDR1 SNHLY and CDR2 FYNNEI. CDR3 sequence (DNA): TGTGCCAGCAGTGCGACAGGGGACTATGGCTACACCTTC. It specifies CASSATGDYGYTF.

The chain uses TRBV2 and TRBJ2-3; D gene uncertain. The V end was cut by 3 bases, the J end by 6 bases, with 16 bases between. Per the germline V gene, CDR1 is SNHLY and CDR2 is FYNNEI. The CDR3 covers 15 residues. The CDR3 protein is CASSDPAQSADTQYF. DNA of the CDR3: TGTGCCAGCAGTGATCCAGCGCAGTCGGCGGATACGCAGTATTTT.

The gene calls are TRBV7-2 and TRBJ2-5; 12 bases agree with TRBD2. Germline assignment: CDR1 SGHTA and CDR2 FQGNSA. CDR3 size: 16 residues. After removal of 1 base from V and 2 bases from J, the junction contained 2 bases not matched to a gene. The CDR3, as DNA: TGTGCCAGCAGCTTAGAACTAGCGGGAGGTCAAGAGACCCAGTACTTC. It yields the protein CASSLELAGGQETQYF.

This chain joins TRBV11-2 and TRBJ2-7, with 14 bases identical to TRBD2. Germline loops: CDR1 SGHAT, CDR2 FQNNGV. CDR3 length: 17 residues. Trimming removed 1 base from V and 3 bases from J; junction bases left unmatched: 5. CDR3 sequence (DNA): TGTGCCAGCAGCTTAGGGACTAGCGGGAGGTATGGCTACGAGCAGTACTTC. The encoded protein is CASSLGTSGRYGYEQYF.

Concerning this clone itself: At the DNA level, this CDR3 is encoded by other sequences in the same sample as well. The chain recombines TRBV27 with TRBJ2-7; D gene unclear. CDR3 length: 14 amino acids. The germline gives CDR1 MNHEY, CDR2 SMNVEV (reference sequence). Trimming cost V 1 base and J 4 bases, with 11 bases left between them. DNA for the CDR3: TGTGCCAGCAGTTTATTGGACCTCCCTTACGAGCAGTACTTC. Translating it yields CASSLLDLPYEQYF.

This chain joins TRBV27 and TRBJ1-2; 9 nucleotides match TRBD1. The CDR3 is made up of 14 amino acids. Germline V lookup: CDR1 MNHEY, CDR2 SMNVEV (reference sequence). Trimming at V came to 4 bases and at J to 6 bases, leaving 6 bases not matched to a gene. CDR3 nucleotides: TGTGCCAGCAGTTACAGGGGGCGCTCAGATGGCTACACCTTC. Its protein product is CASSYRGRSDGYTF.

The V gene is TRBV7-8, the J gene TRBJ2-3; 12 bases fit TRBD2. The V and J ends lost 1 base and 3 bases, in that order; junction bases with no gene match: 8. The CDR3 extends over 18 amino acids. Germline V gene sequence: CDR1 SGHVS, CDR2 FQNEAQ. The DNA of the CDR3 is TGTGCCAGCAGCTTAGTCTTTCTAGCGGGAGGGGATACAGATACGCAGTATTTT. Amino acids: CASSLVFLAGGDTDTQYF.

J is TRBJ2-1 and V is TRBV6-4; D is perhaps TRBD2 (6 bases). Germline V gene sequence: CDR1 MRHNA, CDR2 SNTAGT. CDR3 size: 16 residues. Deletions cut 8 bases from V and 7 bases from J, with 24 bases between. The CDR3 is CASPGGPAGPQNEQFF. The CDR3 DNA follows: TGTGCCAGCCCCGGAGGTCCTGCGGGACCCCAGAATGAGCAGTTCTTC.

The rearrangement links TRBV30 to TRBJ2-7; TRBD2 matches 13 bases. Unmatched junction bases numbered 3, after V lost 3 bases and J lost 4 bases. This CDR3 is 14 amino acids long. Germline loops: CDR1 GTSNPN, CDR2 SVGIG (reference sequence). The chain's CDR3 is CAWRGLAGSYEQYF. The CDR3 nucleotides read TGTGCCTGGAGGGGACTAGCGGGATCATACGAGCAGTACTTC.

This chain joins TRBV14 and TRBJ1-3; 8 bases agree with TRBD1. Germline CDR1 and CDR2: SGHDN and FVKESK. The CDR3 consists of 17 residues. Germline trimming cut 4 bases from V and 4 bases from J; bases unmatched to any gene: 12. The CDR3 DNA reads TGTGCCAGCAGCCGGACAGGGCAAGTTGACCGCGGAAACACCATATATTTT. Protein product: CASSRTGQVDRGNTIYF.

The V call is TRBV6-1, the J call TRBJ2-7; weak D call: TRBD1 (5 bases). Germline-derived CDR1 and CDR2 are MNHNS and SASEGT. The CDR3 consists of 12 residues. Trimming took 7 bases from V and 7 from J, leaving 14 bases between them. The CDR3: CASTSPSGEQYF. The CDR3 region has the DNA TGTGCCAGCACATCCCCTTCAGGGGAGCAGTACTTC.

V is TRBV14 and J is TRBJ2-5, with 7 bases identical to TRBD1. Losses at the gene ends were 5 bases for V and 5 bases for J; bases not matched to a gene: 8. From germline, CDR1 is SGHDN and CDR2 FVKESK. This CDR3 is 14 amino acids long. The CDR3 protein is CASSYRGGWETQYF. Here the CDR3 DNA reads TGTGCCAGCAGCTACAGGGGCGGCTGGGAGACCCAGTACTTC.

This clone was seen a single time. The chain joins TRBV28 to TRBJ1-1; tentatively, D is TRBD1 (6 bases). CDR3 length equals 14 residues. CDR1 is MDHEN and CDR2 is SYDVKM in the germline V gene. The V end lost 1 base, the J end lost 3 bases, and 9 bases lay between the germline ends. The CDR3 region has the DNA TGTGCCAGCAGTTTATTCAGGGGCCACACTGAAGCTTTCTTT. It encodes CASSLFRGHTEAFF.

Note on this clone: Different DNA sequences within this sample yield the same CDR3. The V gene is TRBV28, the J gene TRBJ2-1; unclear D gene. Germline V lookup: CDR1 MDHEN, CDR2 SYDVKM. V lost 3 bases to trimming and J lost 5 bases, with 8 bases between them. The CDR3 spans 13 residues. CDR3 nucleotides: TGTGCCAGCAGTTTCCGCCCGGACAATGAGCAGTTCTTC. Protein sequence: CASSFRPDNEQFF.